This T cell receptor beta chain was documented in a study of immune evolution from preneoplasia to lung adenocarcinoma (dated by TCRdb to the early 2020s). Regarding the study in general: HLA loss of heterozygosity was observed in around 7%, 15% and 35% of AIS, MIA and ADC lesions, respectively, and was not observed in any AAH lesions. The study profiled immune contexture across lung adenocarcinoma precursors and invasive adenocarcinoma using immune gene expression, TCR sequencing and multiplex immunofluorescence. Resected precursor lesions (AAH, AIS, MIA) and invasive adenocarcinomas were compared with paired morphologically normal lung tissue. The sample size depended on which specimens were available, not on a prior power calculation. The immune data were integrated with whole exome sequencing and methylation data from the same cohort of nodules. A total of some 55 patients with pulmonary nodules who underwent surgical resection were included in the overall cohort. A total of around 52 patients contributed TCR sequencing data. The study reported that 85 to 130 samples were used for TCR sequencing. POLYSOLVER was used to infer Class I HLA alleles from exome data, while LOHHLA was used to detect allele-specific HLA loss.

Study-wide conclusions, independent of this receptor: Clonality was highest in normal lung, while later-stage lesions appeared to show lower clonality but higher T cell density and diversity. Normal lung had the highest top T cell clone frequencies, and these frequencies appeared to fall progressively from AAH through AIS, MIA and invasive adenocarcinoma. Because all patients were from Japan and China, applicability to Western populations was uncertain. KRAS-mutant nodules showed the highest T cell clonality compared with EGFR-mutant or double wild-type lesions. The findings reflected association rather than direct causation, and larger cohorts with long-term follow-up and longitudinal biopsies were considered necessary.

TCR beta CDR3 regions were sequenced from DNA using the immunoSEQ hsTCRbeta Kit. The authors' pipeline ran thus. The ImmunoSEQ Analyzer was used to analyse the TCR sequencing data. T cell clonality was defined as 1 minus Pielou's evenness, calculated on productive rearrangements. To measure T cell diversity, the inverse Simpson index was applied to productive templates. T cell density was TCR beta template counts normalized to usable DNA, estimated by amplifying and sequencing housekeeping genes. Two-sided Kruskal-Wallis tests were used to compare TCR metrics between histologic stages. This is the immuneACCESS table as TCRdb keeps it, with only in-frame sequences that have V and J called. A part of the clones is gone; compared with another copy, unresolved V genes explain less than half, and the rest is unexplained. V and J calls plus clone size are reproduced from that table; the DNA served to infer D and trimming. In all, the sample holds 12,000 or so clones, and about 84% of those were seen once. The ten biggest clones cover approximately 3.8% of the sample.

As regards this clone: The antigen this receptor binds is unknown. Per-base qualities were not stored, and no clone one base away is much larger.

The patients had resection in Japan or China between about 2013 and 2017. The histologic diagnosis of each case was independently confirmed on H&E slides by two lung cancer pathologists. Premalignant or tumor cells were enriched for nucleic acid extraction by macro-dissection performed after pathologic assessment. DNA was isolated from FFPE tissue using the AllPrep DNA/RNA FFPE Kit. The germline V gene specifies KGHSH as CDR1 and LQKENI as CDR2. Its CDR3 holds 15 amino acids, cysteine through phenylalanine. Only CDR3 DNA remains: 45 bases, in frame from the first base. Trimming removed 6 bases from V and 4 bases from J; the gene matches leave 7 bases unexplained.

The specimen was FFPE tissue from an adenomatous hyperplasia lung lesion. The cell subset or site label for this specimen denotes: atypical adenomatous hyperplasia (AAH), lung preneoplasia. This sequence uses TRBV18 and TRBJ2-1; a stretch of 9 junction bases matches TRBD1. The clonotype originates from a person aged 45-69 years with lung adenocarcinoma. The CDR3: CASSQDRGSYNEQFF. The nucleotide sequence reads TGTGCCAGCTCCCAGGACAGGGGATCGTACAATGAGCAGTTCTTC.